One sample yielded the 21 T cell receptor beta chains listed below, sequenced in a study of CD8 T cells in ankylosing spondylitis. Study outcomes and limitations: Typical of ankylosing spondylitis blood, it appeared, was a TCR beta motif of roughly eight highly homologous variants.

No antigen is known for these receptors. A single record per CDR3 protein comes from TCRdb applying MiXCR to the 5' RACE reads. The repertoire holds 400,000 to 450,000 distinct CDR3 sequences, with about 15% as singletons. Sequencing was done on a sample of blood, either unsorted or a sorted T cell fraction (not recorded which). These receptors originate from a male donor with ankylosing spondylitis.

This chain uses TRBV5-1 with TRBJ2-3; no reliable D call. The V end lost 4 bases, the J end lost 6 bases, and 18 bases lay between the germline ends. Germline V gives CDR1 SGHRS, CDR2 YFSETQ. The CDR3 is 15 amino acids. CDR3 sequence (DNA): TGCGCCAGCAGCCCTTCGAGTAGACCGATGGATACGCAGTATTTT. This codes for CASSPSSRPMDTQYF.

This clonotype was picked up a small number of times. V is TRBV20-1 and J is TRBJ2-7; no clear D gene. Looked up from germline, CDR1 is DFQATT and CDR2 is SNEGSKA (reference sequence). V shed 0 bases and J shed 3 bases, with 9 bases lying between them. The CDR3 is made up of 13 amino acids. CDR3 sequence (DNA): TGCAGTGCTAGAGAGGGCGCGGACTACGAGCAGTACTTC. Amino acid sequence: CSAREGADYEQYF.

This chain connects TRBV5-1 to TRBJ1-4; weak D call: TRBD1 (6 bases). V shed 4 bases and J shed 8 bases, with 15 bases lying between them. The germline CDR1 and CDR2 sequences are SGHRS and YFSETQ. The CDR3 covers 14 residues. The CDR3 is CASSQQGAREKLFF. The CDR3 bases are TGCGCCAGCAGCCAACAGGGAGCACGGGAAAAACTGTTTTTT. Looking up the rest from reference TRBV5-1 and TRBJ1-4 gives the full variable domain: KAGVTQTPRYLIKTRGQQVTLSCSPISGHRSVSWYQQTPGQGLQFLFEYFSETQRNKGNFPGRFSGRQFSNSRSEMNVSTLELGDSALYLCASSQQGAREKLFFGSGTQLSVL.

This clonotype was observed a few times. This chain links TRBV4-1 with TRBJ1-5; no clear D. The CDR3 consists of 17 residues. Per germline, CDR1 MGHRA and CDR2 YSYEKL. Trimming removed 1 base at V and 0 bases at J, with 13 bases between. The CDR3: CASSQVLRSYSNQPQHF. In DNA, the CDR3 is TGCGCCAGCAGCCAAGTTCTTCGCAGCTATAGCAATCAGCCCCAGCATTTT.

The V gene is TRBV5-1, the J gene TRBJ1-1; D gene unclear. The V end lost 2 bases, the J end lost 5 bases, and 16 bases lay between the germline ends. The CDR3 contains 15 residues. Germline assignment: CDR1 SGHRS and CDR2 YFSETQ. The CDR3 sequence: CASSLRANGRTEAFF. CDR3 in DNA: TGCGCCAGCAGCTTACGGGCTAACGGGCGGACTGAAGCTTTCTTT.

The chain couples TRBV20-1 to TRBJ1-5, with D possibly TRBD1 on 6 matching bases. CDR3 length: 13 residues. The V and J ends lost 7 bases and 3 bases respectively, with 13 bases between them. The germline gives CDR1 DFQATT, CDR2 SNEGSKA (reference sequence). CDR3 protein: CSGGGAVNQPQHF. CDR3 bases: TGCAGTGGAGGGGGAGCGGTCAATCAGCCCCAGCATTTT.

This clonotype was observed a few times. The chain recombines TRBV20-1 with TRBJ2-1; D may match TRBD1 or TRBD2 (6 bases each). The CDR3 extends over 17 amino acids. V was shortened by 5 bases and J by 0 bases, with 20 bases between the two germline ends. CDR1 is DFQATT and CDR2 is SNEGSKA in the germline V gene (reference sequence). The CDR3 sequence: CSAGGLESQISYNEQFF. The CDR3 nucleotides read TGCAGTGCTGGGGGGCTGGAGTCCCAAATCTCCTACAATGAGCAGTTCTTC.

This clonotype was counted only a few times. CDR3 sequence: CATSDSGSTLYNEQFF. The CDR3 nucleotides are TGTGCCACCAGTGATAGCGGGAGTACTCTCTACAATGAGCAGTTCTTC. J is TRBJ2-1 and V is TRBV24-1, with TRBD2 identical over 8 bases. The V segment lost 3 bases and the J segment 3 bases; nucleotides outside the gene matches: 6. Germline-derived CDR1 and CDR2 are KGHDR and SFDVKD. The CDR3 consists of 16 residues.

Only a few counts were recorded for this clonotype. V is TRBV5-1 and J is TRBJ1-1; D ambiguous. CDR3 size: 14 residues. V dropped 4 bases and J dropped 1 base, with 11 bases sitting between them. The germline CDR1 and CDR2 sequences are SGHRS and YFSETQ. CDR3 DNA sequence: TGCGCCAGCAGCCTGGGAGAGTGGAACACTGAAGCTTTCTTT. It yields the protein CASSLGEWNTEAFF.

This clonotype was seen a handful of times. The V and J genes are TRBV7-9 and TRBJ1-1; D is unresolved. CDR3 length equals 14 residues. Germline V gives CDR1 SEHNR, CDR2 FQNEAQ (reference sequence). Trimming removed 3 bases at V and 0 bases at J, with 8 bases between. The chain's CDR3 is CASSFQAMNTEAFF. As DNA, the CDR3 is TGTGCCAGCAGCTTCCAGGCCATGAACACTGAAGCTTTCTTT.

This clonotype has a handful of counts. The chain couples TRBV20-1 to TRBJ2-7, with unresolved D. The ends were cut back, 1 base at V and 7 bases at J, with 14 bases in the middle. The CDR3 loop spans 13 amino acids. The germline gives CDR1 DFQATT, CDR2 SNEGSKA (reference sequence). CDR3 DNA sequence: TGCAGTGCTAGAGCCGCGGTCTTGGGAGAGCAGTACTTC. Translated: CSARAAVLGEQYF.

V is TRBV6-1 and J is TRBJ2-4, with TRBD1 matching 7 bases. The trim removed 6 bases at V and 5 bases at J, leaving 13 bases unmatched. The CDR3 is made up of 16 amino acids. The germline CDR1 and CDR2 sequences are MNHNS and SASEGT. CDR3 in DNA: TGTGCCAGCAGACCCGGGACAGCCCATAGACAAAACATTCAGTACTTC. It is translated as CASRPGTAHRQNIQYF.

This clonotype showed up just a few times. The rearrangement uses TRBV20-1 and TRBJ1-2; D possibly corresponds to TRBD1 (5 bases). Germline lookup yields CDR1 DFQATT and CDR2 SNEGSKA (reference sequence). Deletions cut 3 bases from V and 4 bases from J, with 9 bases between. This CDR3 comprises 12 residues. The CDR3 spells CSAREGIYGYTF. The CDR3 DNA reads TGCAGTGCTAGGGAGGGGATCTATGGCTACACCTTC.

This clonotype was seen many times. The V call is TRBV29-1, the J call TRBJ2-1; 9 bases map to TRBD1. This CDR3 region has 15 residues. CDR1 SQVTM and CDR2 ANQGSEA come from the germline V gene. V lost 6 bases and J lost 8; bases outside the gene matches: 14. CDR3 coding DNA: TGCAGCGTGACCCGGACAGGGGCAAGCCCCGATGAGCAGTTCTTC. This sequence encodes CSVTRTGASPDEQFF.

This sequence joins TRBV6-1 and TRBJ2-5; 7 bases match TRBD2. The CDR3 sequence is 13 residues long. With V trimmed by 8 bases and J by 1 base, 4 bases remained unmatched. Germline-derived CDR1 and CDR2 are MNHNS and SASEGT. This CDR3 is CASVGRGQETQYF. The CDR3 DNA is TGTGCCAGCGTAGGGAGGGGCCAAGAGACCCAGTACTTC.

The chain employs TRBV6-1 and TRBJ2-7, with TRBD1 as a possible D gene (5 bases). CDR1 and CDR2 (germline): MNHNS, SASEGT. This CDR3 comprises 15 residues. V was pared by 1 base and J by 5 bases, with 15 bases between. CDR3 DNA sequence: TGTGCCAGCAGTGAAGGGAGTGGGGCCCCCAACGAGCAGTACTTC. Protein sequence: CASSEGSGAPNEQYF.

A few counts support this clonotype. This CDR3 is CSAMAEFEQFF. CDR3 nucleotides: TGCAGTGCTATGGCGGAATTCGAGCAGTTCTTC. The chain links TRBV20-1 to TRBJ2-1; D is ambiguous. Trimming took off 4 bases at V and 10 bases at J, with 11 bases between the two ends. Germline-derived CDR1 and CDR2 are DFQATT and SNEGSKA (reference sequence). The CDR3 spans 11 residues.

The V gene is TRBV7-3, the J gene TRBJ2-3; D call uncertain. This CDR3 contains 16 residues. Germline V CDR1 and CDR2: SGHTA, FQGTGA. V lost 5 bases and J 3 bases, leaving 18 bases between the germline ends. The CDR3 bases are TGTGCCAGCAGCCTCCGTGGTGGTAGCACAACAGATACGCAGTATTTT. Amino acid sequence: CASSLRGGSTTDTQYF.

This chain links TRBV5-1 with TRBJ2-1, with TRBD2 as a possible D gene (6 bases). Germline CDR1 and CDR2: SGHRS and YFSETQ. V lost 5 bases and J lost 7, with 13 bases in between. The CDR3 consists of 13 residues. The chain's CDR3 is CASRGSSENEQFF. Here the CDR3 DNA reads TGCGCCAGCAGAGGGTCTAGCGAAAATGAGCAGTTCTTC.

The chain uses TRBV7-9 and TRBJ1-2; 7 bases fit TRBD1. The ends lost 4 bases at V and 7 bases at J; junction bases unmatched: 6. This CDR3 is 13 amino acids long. The germline V gene has CDR1 SEHNR and CDR2 FQNEAQ (reference sequence). As DNA, the CDR3 is TGTGCCAGCAGCTCTACAGGGGTTGGTGGCTACACCTTC. Its translation: CASSSTGVGGYTF.

This clonotype was picked up a small number of times. The chain couples TRBV28 to TRBJ2-7; D possibly corresponds to TRBD2 (7 bases). V lost 6 bases to trimming and J lost 4 bases, with 16 bases between them. This CDR3 region has 14 residues. The germline CDR1 and CDR2 sequences are MDHEN and SYDVKM. CDR3 residues: CASRLGGAGYEQYF. As DNA, the CDR3 is TGTGCCAGCAGATTGGGGGGGGCTGGGTACGAGCAGTACTTC.